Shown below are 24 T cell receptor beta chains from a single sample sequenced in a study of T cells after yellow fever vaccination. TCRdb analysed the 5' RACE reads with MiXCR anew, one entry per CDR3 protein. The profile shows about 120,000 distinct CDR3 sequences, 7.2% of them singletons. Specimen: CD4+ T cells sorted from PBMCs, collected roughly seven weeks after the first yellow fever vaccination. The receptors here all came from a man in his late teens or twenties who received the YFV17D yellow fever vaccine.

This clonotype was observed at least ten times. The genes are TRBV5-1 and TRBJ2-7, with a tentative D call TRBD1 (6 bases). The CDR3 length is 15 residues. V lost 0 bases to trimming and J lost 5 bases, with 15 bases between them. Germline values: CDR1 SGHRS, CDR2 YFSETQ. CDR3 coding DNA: TGCGCCAGCAGCTTGGATCAAAGGGGGATAGACGAGCAGTACTTC. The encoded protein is CASSLDQRGIDEQYF.

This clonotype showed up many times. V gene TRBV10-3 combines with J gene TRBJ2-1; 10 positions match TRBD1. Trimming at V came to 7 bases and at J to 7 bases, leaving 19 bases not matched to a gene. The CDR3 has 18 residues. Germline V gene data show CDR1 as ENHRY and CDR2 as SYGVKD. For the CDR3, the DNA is TGTGCCATCAAACCGGGACAGGGGTCCTCGGGCTCTTGGAATGAGCAGTTCTTC. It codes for CAIKPGQGSSGSWNEQFF.

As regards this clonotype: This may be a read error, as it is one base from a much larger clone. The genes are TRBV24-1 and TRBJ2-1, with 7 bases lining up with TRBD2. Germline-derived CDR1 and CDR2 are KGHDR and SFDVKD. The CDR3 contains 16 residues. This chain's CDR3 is CTTSDLSGASYNEQFF. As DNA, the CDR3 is TGTACCACCAGTGATTTAAGCGGGGCCTCCTACAATGAGCAGTTCTTC.

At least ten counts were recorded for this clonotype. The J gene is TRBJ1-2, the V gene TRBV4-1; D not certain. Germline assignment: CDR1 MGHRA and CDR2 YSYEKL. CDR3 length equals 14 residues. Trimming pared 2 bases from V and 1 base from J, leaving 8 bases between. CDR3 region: CASSQPQINYGYTF. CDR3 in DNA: TGCGCCAGCAGCCAACCGCAGATTAACTATGGCTACACCTTC.

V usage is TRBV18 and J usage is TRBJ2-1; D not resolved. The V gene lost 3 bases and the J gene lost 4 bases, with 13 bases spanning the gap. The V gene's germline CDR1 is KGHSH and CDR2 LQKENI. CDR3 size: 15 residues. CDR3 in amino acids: CASSPPTAGYNEQFF. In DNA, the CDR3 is TGTGCCAGCTCACCGCCTACCGCCGGATACAATGAGCAGTTCTTC.

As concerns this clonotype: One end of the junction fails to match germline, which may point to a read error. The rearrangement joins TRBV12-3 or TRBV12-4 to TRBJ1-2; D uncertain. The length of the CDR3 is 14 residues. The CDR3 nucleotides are TGTGCCAGCAGTTTGCTCCGCAGCTCCTATGCCTACACCTTC. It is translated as CASSLLRSSYAYTF.

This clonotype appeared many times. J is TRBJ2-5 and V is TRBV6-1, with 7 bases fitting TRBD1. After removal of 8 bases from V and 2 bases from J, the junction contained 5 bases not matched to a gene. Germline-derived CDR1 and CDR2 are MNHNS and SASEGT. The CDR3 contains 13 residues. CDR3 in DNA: TGTGCCAGCCGTAGGGGGCAGCAAGAGACCCAGTACTTC. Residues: CASRRGQQETQYF.

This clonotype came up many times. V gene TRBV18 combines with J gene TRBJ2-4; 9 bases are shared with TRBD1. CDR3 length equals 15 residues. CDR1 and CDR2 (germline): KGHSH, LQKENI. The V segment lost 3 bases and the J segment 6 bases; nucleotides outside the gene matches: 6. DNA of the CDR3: TGTGCCAGCTCACCCGGACAGGGGACGGGAAACATTCAGTACTTC. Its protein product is CASSPGQGTGNIQYF. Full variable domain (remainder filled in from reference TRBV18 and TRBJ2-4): NAGVMQNPRHLVRRRGQEARLRCSPMKGHSHVYWYRQLPEEGLKFMVYLQKENIIDESGMPKERFSAEFPKEGPSILRIQQVVRGDSAAYFCASSPGQGTGNIQYFGAGTRLSVL.

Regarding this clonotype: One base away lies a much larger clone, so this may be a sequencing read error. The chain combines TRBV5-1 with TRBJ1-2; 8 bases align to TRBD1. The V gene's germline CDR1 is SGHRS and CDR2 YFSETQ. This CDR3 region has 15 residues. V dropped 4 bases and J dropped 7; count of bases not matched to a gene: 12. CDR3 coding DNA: TGCGCCAGCAGCCCATCGACAGGGGCGCGTCGTGGCTACACCTTC. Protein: CASSPSTGARRGYTF.

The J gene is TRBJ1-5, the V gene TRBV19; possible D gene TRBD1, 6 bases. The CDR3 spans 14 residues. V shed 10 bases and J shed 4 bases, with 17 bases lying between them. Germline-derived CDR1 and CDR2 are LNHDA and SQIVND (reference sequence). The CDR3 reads CATGPGGRNQPQHF. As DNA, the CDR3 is TGTGCCACGGGGCCTGGGGGGCGGAATCAGCCCCAGCATTTT.

CDR3 bases: TGTGCCAGCAGCTGGACGGGGACTGCTACTAATGAAAAACTGTTTTTT. Translating gives CASSWTGTATNEKLFF. The rearrangement uses TRBV5-5 and TRBJ1-4; tentative D call: TRBD1 (5 bases). V was clipped by 3 bases and J by 2 bases, with 14 bases between them. CDR3 length: 16 amino acids. Germline V gives CDR1 SGHKS, CDR2 YYEKEE (reference sequence).

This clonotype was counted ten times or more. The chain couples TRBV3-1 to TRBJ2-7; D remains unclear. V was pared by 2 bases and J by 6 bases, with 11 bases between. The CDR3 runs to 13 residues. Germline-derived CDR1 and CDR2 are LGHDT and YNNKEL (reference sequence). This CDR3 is CASSQSNKGEQYF. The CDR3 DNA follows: TGTGCCAGCAGCCAATCGAATAAGGGCGAGCAGTACTTC.

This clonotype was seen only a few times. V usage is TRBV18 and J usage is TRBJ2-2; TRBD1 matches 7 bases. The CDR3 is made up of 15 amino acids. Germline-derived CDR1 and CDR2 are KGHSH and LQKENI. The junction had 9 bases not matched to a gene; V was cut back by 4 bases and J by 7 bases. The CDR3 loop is CASSRDRPMSGELFF. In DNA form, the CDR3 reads TGTGCCAGCTCACGGGACAGACCTATGAGCGGGGAGCTGTTTTTT.

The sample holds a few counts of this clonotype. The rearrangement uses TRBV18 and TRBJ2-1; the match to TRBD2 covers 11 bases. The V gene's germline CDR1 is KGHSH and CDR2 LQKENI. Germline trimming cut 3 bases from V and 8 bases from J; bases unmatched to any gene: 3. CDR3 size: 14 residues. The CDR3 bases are TGTGCCAGCTCACCTCTAGCGGGGGGCGATGAGCAGTTCTTC. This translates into CASSPLAGGDEQFF.

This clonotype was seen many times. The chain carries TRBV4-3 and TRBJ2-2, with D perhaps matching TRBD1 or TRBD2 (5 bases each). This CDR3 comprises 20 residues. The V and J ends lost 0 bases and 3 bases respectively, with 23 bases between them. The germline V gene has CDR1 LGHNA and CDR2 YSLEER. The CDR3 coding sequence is TGCGCCAGCAGCCAAGATCCCCCCCGGGGACGAGGGTGGGACACCGGGGAGCTGTTTTTT. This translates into CASSQDPPRGRGWDTGELFF.

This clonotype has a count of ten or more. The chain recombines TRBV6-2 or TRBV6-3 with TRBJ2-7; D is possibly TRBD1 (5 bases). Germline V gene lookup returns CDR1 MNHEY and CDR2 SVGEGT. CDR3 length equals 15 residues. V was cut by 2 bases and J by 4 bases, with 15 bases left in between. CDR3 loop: CASSYEDSRVYEQYV. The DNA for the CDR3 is TGTGCCAGCAGTTACGAAGACAGTAGAGTATACGAGCAGTACGTC.

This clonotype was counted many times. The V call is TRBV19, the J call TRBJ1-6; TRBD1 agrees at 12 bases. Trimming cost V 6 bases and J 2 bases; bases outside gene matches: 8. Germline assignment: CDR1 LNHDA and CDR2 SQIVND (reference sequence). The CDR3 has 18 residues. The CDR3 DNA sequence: TGTGCCAGTAGCGGGACAGGGGGCGATTGGCCCTATAATTCACCCCTCCACTTT. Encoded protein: CASSGTGGDWPYNSPLHF.

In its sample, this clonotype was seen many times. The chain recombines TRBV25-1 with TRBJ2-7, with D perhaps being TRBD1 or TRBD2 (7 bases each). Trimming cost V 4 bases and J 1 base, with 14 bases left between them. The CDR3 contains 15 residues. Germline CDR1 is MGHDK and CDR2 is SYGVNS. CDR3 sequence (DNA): TGTGCCAGCAGTGGGGGAGGGGGCCGTTCCTACGAGCAGTACTTC. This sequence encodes CASSGGGGRSYEQYF.

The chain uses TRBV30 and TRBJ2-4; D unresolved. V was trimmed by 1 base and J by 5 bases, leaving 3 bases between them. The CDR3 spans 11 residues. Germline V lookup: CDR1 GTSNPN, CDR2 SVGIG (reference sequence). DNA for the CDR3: TGTGCCTGGAGTGGGGAAAACATTCAGTACTTC. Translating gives CAWSGENIQYF.

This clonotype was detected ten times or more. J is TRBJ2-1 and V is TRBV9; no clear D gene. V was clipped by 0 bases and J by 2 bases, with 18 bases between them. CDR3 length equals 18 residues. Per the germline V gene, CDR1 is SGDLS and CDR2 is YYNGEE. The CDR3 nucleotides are TGTGCCAGCAGCGTAGGAGGTGGGCAGATCGTTACCTACAATGAGCAGTTCTTC. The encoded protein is CASSVGGGQIVTYNEQFF.

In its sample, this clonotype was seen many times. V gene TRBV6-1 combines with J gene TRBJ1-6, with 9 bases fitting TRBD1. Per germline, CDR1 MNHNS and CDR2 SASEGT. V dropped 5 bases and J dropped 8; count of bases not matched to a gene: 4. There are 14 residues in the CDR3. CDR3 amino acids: CASSLDRGYSPLHF. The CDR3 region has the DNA TGTGCCAGCAGTCTAGACAGGGGGTATTCACCCCTCCACTTT.

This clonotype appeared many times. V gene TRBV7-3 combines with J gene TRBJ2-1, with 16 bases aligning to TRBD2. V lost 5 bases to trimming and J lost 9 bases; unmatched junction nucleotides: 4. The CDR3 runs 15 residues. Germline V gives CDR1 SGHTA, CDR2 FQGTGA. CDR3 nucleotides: TGTGCCAGCAGCCCCGGGACTAGCGGGGGGGCTGAGCAGTTCTTC. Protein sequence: CASSPGTSGGAEQFF.

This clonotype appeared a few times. The DNA for the CDR3 is TGCGCCAGCAGCTTTACCGGGGAGACAGATACGCAGTATTTT. Translating it yields CASSFTGETDTQYF. This chain uses TRBV5-1 with TRBJ2-3, with a weak D call TRBD2 (5 bases). This CDR3 has 14 amino acids. CDR1 and CDR2 (germline): SGHRS, YFSETQ. Trimming removed 2 bases from V and 3 bases from J, with 10 bases in between.

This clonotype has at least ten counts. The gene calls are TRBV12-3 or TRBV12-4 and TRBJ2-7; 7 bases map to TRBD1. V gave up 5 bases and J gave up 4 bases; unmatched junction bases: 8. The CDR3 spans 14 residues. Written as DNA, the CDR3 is TGTGCCAGCAGTCGGGACAGCCAAATTTACGAGCAGTACTTC. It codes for CASSRDSQIYEQYF.